Listed below are T cell receptor beta chains from one sample, sequenced in a study of T-cell memory formation after mild COVID-19. MiXCR, applied by TCRdb to the 5' RACE reads, yields one record per CDR3 protein. The table lists about 160,000 distinct CDR3 sequences, roughly 31% of them singletons, with more than 10% in the top ten. Sequenced sample: PBMCs or a T cell subset sorted from them (not recorded which). These receptors were obtained from an adult woman who had mild COVID-19 (a few samples of this study predate the infection). Cell type and time point are not known. Each CDR3 is given with its conserved first and last residue. The D gene is left open where the match is weak.

d_call	v_call	j_call	cdr3_aa
.	TRBV19	TRBJ2-7	CASSRGLSSSYEQYF
TRBD1	TRBV19	TRBJ1-1	CASSILRTGGKTEAFF
.	TRBV4-1	TRBJ2-7	CASSQGQYYEQYF
.	TRBV18	TRBJ2-7	CASSLDNSYEQYF
.	TRBV5-1	TRBJ2-1	CASSLGGAGAYEQFF
.	TRBV10-3	TRBJ1-1	CAISESNSGVEAFF
.	TRBV3-1	TRBJ2-7	CASSQGVAVSYEQYF
.	TRBV20-1	TRBJ1-1	CSAEPAGQNTEAFF
TRBD1	TRBV19	TRBJ2-7	CATRDSPYEQYF
.	TRBV3-1	TRBJ1-3	CASSPPLGTIYF
.	TRBV12-3/TRBV12-4	TRBJ2-1	CASRTWGDGDNEQFF
TRBD1	TRBV7-8	TRBJ2-7	CASGHRGRTYEQYF
.	TRBV6-6	TRBJ2-4	CASSYRGETKNIQYF
.	TRBV20-1	TRBJ2-1	CSADDRRVLSYNEQFF
TRBD1	TRBV25-1	TRBJ2-6	CASSVGTVEAGANVLTF
.	TRBV27	TRBJ2-5	CASSPSSGTQETQYF
TRBD1	TRBV10-3	TRBJ2-7	CAISEWGQGSSYEQYF
.	TRBV29-1	TRBJ2-1	CSVPALRRDPEQFF
TRBD2	TRBV7-9	TRBJ2-1	CASSWTSGVFNEQFF
.	TRBV28	TRBJ2-7	CASSFKYEQYF
.	TRBV30	TRBJ1-2	CAWSVLDYGYTF
TRBD2	TRBV11-2	TRBJ2-3	CASSLESHMLGLAGATQYF
TRBD2	TRBV4-3	TRBJ2-1	CASSQDPPRTSGGLNEQFF
.	TRBV27	TRBJ1-6	CASSEQGGNSPLHF
.	TRBV27	TRBJ1-6	CASSLGTQGIIIGRHLHF
TRBD2	TRBV5-1	TRBJ2-1	CASREGLAGGTWSEQFF